These 7 T cell receptor beta chains were all obtained from the same sample, sequenced in a study of T cell responses to AZD1222 COVID-19 vaccine. TCRdb's copy holds only in-frame clones and misses some; the assay was immunoSEQ multiplex PCR. Of around 150,000 clones listed, 85% to 95% are singletons. Source: peripheral blood, taken 28 days after the second AZD1222 dose. Receptor source: an adult who received the AZD1222 COVID-19 vaccine.

The V gene is TRBV20-1, the J gene TRBJ2-5, with D unclear. The CDR3 totals 11 residues. The V end was cut by 6 bases, the J end by 5 bases, with 10 bases between. Germline V gene sequence: CDR1 DFQATT, CDR2 SNEGSKA (reference sequence). The CDR3 nucleotides read TGCAGTGCGCCCTATGGGGAGACCCAGTACTTC. As protein: CSAPYGETQYF.

The J gene is TRBJ1-4, the V gene TRBV2; D gene uncertain. The germline V and J ends were trimmed by 6 bases and 2 bases, with 16 bases remaining between them. The V gene's germline CDR1 is SNHLY and CDR2 FYNNEI. The CDR3 contains 16 residues. In nucleotides, the CDR3 is TGTGCCAGCAGGGGTCAAGGAGGACGGACTAATGAAAAACTGTTTTTT. Its protein product is CASRGQGGRTNEKLFF.

CDR3 sequence reads: CASSPAETGSREQYF. CDR3 nucleotides: TGCGCCAGCAGTCCGGCCGAGACAGGGTCCCGCGAGCAGTACTTC. The genes are TRBV4-1 and TRBJ2-7; 7 nucleotides agree with TRBD1. Trimming removed 6 bases from V and 6 bases from J; junction bases left unmatched: 14. The CDR3 is 15 residues long. CDR1 and CDR2 (germline): MGHRA, YSYEKL.

CDR3 amino acids: CASSPNVPGTYEQYF. CDR3 nucleotide sequence: TGCGCCAGCAGCCCAAACGTCCCAGGGACCTACGAGCAGTACTTC. V is TRBV5-1 and J is TRBJ2-7, with D perhaps TRBD1 (5 bases). The V end lost 4 bases, the J end lost 2 bases, and 16 bases lay between the germline ends. This CDR3 spans 15 amino acids. The V gene's germline CDR1 is SGHRS and CDR2 YFSETQ.

This clone was recorded once. This rearrangement joins TRBV7-2 to TRBJ2-7; D is possibly TRBD1 (6 bases). V lost 1 base, J lost 1 base, and 11 bases lay in between. The CDR3 extends over 15 amino acids. Per the germline V gene, CDR1 is SGHTA and CDR2 is FQGNSA. The CDR3 DNA reads as TGTGCCAGCAGCTTAGGTCAGGGGCAGTCCTACGAGCAGTACTTC. As protein: CASSLGQGQSYEQYF.

This rearrangement joins TRBV6-5 to TRBJ1-1; no definite D call. The CDR3 loop spans 13 amino acids. Germline values: CDR1 MNHEY, CDR2 SVGAGI. The V gene lost 5 bases and the J gene lost 5 bases, with 12 bases spanning the gap. Written as DNA, the CDR3 is TGTGCCAGCAGTCTACATGAACGAACTGAAGCTTTCTTT. Its translation: CASSLHERTEAFF.

V is TRBV4-1 and J is TRBJ2-4; the match to TRBD2 covers 7 bases. Germline CDR1 is MGHRA and CDR2 is YSYEKL. V lost 1 base and J lost 0; bases outside the gene matches: 18. The CDR3 is 21 residues long. As DNA, the CDR3 is TGCGCCAGCAGCCAAGGAGGGGTAGCGGGCCGCCAAACCTTAGCCAAAAACATTCAGTACTTC. This gives the protein CASSQGGVAGRQTLAKNIQYF.